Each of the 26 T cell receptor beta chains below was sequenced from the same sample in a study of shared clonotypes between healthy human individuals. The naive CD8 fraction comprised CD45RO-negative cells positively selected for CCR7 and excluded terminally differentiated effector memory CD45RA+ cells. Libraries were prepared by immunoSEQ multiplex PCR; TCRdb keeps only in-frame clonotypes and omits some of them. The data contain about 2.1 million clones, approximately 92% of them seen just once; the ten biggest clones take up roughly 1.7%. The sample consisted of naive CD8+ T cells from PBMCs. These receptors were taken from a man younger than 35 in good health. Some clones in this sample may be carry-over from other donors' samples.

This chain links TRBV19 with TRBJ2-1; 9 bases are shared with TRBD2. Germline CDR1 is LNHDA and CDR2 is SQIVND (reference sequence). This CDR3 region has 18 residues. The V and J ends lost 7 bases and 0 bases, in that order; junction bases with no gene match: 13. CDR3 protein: CASTSVGLAVFSYNEQFF. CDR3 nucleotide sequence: TGTGCCAGTACCTCAGTGGGACTAGCCGTTTTCTCCTACAATGAGCAGTTCTTC.

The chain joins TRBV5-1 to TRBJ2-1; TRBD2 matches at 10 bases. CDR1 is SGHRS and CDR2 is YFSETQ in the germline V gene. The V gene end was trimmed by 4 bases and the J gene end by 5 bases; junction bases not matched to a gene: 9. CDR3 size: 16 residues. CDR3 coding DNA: TGCGCCAGCAGCCTGACCTGGACTAGCGGTAACAATGAGCAGTTCTTC. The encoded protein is CASSLTWTSGNNEQFF.

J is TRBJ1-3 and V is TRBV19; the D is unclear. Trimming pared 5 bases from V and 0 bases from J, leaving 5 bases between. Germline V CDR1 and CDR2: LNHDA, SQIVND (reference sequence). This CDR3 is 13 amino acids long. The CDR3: CASSWRSGNTIYF. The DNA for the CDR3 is TGTGCCAGTAGTTGGCGCTCTGGAAACACCATATATTTT.

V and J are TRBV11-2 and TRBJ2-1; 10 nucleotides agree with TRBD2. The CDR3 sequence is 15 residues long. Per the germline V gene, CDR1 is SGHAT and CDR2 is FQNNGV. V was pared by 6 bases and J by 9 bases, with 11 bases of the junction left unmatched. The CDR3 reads CASRTPGTSDAEQFF. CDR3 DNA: TGTGCCAGCAGAACCCCCGGGACTAGCGACGCTGAGCAGTTCTTC.

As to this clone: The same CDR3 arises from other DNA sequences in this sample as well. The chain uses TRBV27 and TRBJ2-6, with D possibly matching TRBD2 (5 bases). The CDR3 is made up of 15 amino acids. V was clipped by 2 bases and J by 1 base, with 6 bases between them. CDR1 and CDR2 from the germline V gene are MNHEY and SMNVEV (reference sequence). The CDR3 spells CASSLRGSGANVLTF. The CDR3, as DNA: TGTGCCAGCAGTTTAAGAGGGTCTGGGGCCAACGTCCTGACTTTC.

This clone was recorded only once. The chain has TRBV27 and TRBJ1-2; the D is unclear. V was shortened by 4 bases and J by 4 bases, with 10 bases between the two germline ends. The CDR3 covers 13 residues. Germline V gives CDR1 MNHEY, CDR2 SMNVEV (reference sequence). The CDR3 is CASSSTSLYGYTF. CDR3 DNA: TGTGCCAGCAGTTCGACATCCCTCTATGGCTACACCTTC.

The CDR3 sequence: CASSHRTGGSNEQFF. The CDR3 bases are TGTGCCAGCAGCCATCGGACAGGGGGTAGCAATGAGCAGTTCTTC. This chain joins TRBV9 and TRBJ2-1; 10 bases fit TRBD1. The CDR3 consists of 15 residues. J was trimmed by 6 bases and V by 4 bases; bases with no gene match: 7. Germline V lookup: CDR1 SGDLS, CDR2 YYNGEE.

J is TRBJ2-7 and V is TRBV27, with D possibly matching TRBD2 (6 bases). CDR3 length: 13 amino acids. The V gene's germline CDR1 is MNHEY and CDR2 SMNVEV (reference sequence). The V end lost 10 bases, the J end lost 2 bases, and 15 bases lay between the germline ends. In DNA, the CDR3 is TGTGCCATCGCCCCGGGACTGGCCTACGAGCAGTACTTC. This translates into CAIAPGLAYEQYF.

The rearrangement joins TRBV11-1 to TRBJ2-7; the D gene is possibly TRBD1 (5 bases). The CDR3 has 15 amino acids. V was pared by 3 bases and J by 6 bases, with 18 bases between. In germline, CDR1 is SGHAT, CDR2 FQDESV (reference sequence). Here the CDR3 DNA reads TGTGCCAGCAGCTTTCTCCCAGGGTTCGGCGTCGAGCAGTACTTC. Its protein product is CASSFLPGFGVEQYF. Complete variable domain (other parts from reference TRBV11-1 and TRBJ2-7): EAEVAQSPRYKITEKSQAVAFWCDPISGHATLYWYRQILGQGPELLVQFQDESVVDDSQLPKDRFSAERLKGVDSTLKIQPAELGDSAMYLCASSFLPGFGVEQYFGPGTRLTVT.

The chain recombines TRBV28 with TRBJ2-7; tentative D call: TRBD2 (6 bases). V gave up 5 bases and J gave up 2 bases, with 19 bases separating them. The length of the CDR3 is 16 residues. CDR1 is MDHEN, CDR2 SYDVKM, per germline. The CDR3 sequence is CASSPTGTAYAYEQYF. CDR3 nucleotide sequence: TGTGCCAGCAGTCCGACGGGGACTGCCTACGCCTACGAGCAGTACTTC.

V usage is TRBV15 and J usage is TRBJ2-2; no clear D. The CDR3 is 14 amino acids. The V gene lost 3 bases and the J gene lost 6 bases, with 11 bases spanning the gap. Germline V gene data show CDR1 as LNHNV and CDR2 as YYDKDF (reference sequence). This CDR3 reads CATSSRATSGELFF. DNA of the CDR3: TGTGCCACCAGCAGCCGAGCTACGTCCGGGGAGCTGTTTTTT.

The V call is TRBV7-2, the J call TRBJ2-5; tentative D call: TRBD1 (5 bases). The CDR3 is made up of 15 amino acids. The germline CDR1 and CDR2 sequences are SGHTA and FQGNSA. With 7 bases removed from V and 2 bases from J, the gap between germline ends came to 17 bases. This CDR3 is CASTALGAAQETQYF. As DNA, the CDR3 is TGTGCCAGCACCGCCTTAGGGGCCGCGCAAGAGACCCAGTACTTC.

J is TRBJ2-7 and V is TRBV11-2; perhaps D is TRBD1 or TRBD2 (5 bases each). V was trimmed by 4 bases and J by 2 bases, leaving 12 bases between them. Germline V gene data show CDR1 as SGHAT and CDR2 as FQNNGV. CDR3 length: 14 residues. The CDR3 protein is CASSSRDPPYEQYF. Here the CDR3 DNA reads TGTGCCAGCAGCTCCCGGGACCCCCCCTACGAGCAGTACTTC.

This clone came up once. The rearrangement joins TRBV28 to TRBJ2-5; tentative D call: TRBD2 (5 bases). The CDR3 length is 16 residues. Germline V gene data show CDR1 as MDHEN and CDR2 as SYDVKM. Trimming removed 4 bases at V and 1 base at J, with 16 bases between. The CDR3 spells CASSSRIRRAQETQYF. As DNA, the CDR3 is TGTGCCAGCAGTTCCCGGATCCGGCGGGCCCAAGAGACCCAGTACTTC.

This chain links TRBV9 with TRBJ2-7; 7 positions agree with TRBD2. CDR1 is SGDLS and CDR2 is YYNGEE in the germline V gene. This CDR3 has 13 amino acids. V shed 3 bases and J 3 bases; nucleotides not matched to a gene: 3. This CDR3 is CASSAGLDYEQYF. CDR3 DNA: TGTGCCAGCAGCGCCGGACTAGACTACGAGCAGTACTTC.

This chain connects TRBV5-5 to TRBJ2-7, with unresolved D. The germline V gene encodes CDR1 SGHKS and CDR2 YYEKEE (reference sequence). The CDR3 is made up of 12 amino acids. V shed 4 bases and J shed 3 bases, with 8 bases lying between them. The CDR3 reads CASSPRIYEQYF. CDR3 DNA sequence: TGTGCCAGCAGCCCGCGGATCTACGAGCAGTACTTC.

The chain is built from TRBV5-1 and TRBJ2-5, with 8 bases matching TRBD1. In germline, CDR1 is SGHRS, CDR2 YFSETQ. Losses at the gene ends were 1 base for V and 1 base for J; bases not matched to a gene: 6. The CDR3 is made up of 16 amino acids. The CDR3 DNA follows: TGCGCCAGCAGCTTGTGGACAGGGCGGGCCCAAGAGACCCAGTACTTC. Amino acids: CASSLWTGRAQETQYF.

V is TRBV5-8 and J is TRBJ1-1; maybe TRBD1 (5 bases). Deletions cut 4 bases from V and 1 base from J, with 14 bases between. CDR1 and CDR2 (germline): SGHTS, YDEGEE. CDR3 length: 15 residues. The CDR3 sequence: CASSAFSQGNTEAFF. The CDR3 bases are TGTGCCAGCAGCGCCTTTTCCCAGGGGAACACTGAAGCTTTCTTT. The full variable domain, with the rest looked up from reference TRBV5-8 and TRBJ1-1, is EAGVTQSPTHLIKTRGQQATLRCSPISGHTSVYWYQQALGLGLQFLLWYDEGEERNRGNFPPRFSGRQFPNYSSELNVNALELEDSALYLCASSAFSQGNTEAFFGQGTRLTVV.

CDR3 amino acids: CASSKVSSNQPQHF. Here the CDR3 DNA reads TGTGCCAGTAGTAAGGTCAGTAGCAATCAGCCCCAGCATTTT. The J gene is TRBJ1-5, the V gene TRBV19; D is unclear. Germline values: CDR1 LNHDA, CDR2 SQIVND (reference sequence). The CDR3 contains 14 residues. Trimming left V 4 bases short and J 0 bases short, with 7 bases between.

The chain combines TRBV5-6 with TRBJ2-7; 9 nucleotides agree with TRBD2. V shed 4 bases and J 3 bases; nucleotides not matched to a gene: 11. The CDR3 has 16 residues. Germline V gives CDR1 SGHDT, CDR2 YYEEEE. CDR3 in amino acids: CASSPDTGTSSYEQYF. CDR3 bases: TGTGCCAGCAGCCCAGACACCGGGACTAGCAGCTACGAGCAGTACTTC. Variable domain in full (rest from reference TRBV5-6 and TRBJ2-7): DAGVTQSPTHLIKTRGQQVTLRCSPKSGHDTVSWYQQALGQGPQFIFQYYEEEERQRGNFPDRFSGHQFPNYSSELNVNALLLGDSALYLCASSPDTGTSSYEQYFGPGTRLTVT.

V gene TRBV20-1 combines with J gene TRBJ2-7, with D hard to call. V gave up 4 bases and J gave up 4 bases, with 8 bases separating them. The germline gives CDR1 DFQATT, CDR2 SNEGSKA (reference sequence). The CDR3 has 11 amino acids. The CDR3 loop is CSATDRYEQYF. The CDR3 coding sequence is TGCAGTGCTACGGACCGGTACGAGCAGTACTTC.

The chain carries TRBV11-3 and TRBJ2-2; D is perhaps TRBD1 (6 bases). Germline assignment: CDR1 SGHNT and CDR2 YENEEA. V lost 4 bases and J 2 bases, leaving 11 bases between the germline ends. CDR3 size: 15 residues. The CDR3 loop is CASSSRDINTGELFF. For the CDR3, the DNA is TGTGCCAGCAGCTCTCGGGACATTAACACCGGGGAGCTGTTTTTT.

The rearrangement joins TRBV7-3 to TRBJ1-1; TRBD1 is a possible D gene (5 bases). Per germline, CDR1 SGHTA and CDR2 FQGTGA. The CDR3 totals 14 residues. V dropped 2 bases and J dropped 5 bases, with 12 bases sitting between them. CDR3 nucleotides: TGTGCCAGCAGCTTAGGGGGTCCGGGGACTGAAGCTTTCTTT. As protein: CASSLGGPGTEAFF.

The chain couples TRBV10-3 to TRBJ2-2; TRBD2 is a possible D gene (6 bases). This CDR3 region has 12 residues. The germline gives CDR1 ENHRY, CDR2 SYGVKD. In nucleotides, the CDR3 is TGTGCACTAGGGACTCCGACCGGGGAGCTGTTTTTT. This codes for CALGTPTGELFF.

In DNA form, the CDR3 reads TGTGCCAGCAGCAGACTAGCGGGAGGACTCACAGATACGCAGTATTTT. Translating gives CASSRLAGGLTDTQYF. The chain employs TRBV11-2 and TRBJ2-3; TRBD2 matches at 13 bases. Germline-derived CDR1 and CDR2 are SGHAT and FQNNGV. The CDR3 length is 16 residues. Germline trimming cut 5 bases from V and 2 bases from J; bases unmatched to any gene: 4.

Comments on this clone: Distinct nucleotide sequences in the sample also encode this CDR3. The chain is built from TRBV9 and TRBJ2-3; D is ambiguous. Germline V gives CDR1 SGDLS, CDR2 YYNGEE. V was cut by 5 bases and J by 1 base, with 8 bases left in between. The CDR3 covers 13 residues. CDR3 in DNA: TGTGCCAGCAGTGGCCGGGGCACAGATACGCAGTATTTT. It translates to CASSGRGTDTQYF.